Below, 19 T cell receptor beta chains from the same sample are listed, as sequenced in a study of blood T cell repertoires in COVID-19. Assay: immunoSEQ multiplex PCR; the TCRdb copy retains only in-frame clones and omits some. This repertoire shows 150,000 to 200,000 clones, roughly four fifths found once; its top ten account for approximately 10%. The sample consisted of peripheral blood. Receptors originate from a man aged 55 to 70 with active or convalescent COVID-19.

The chain is built from TRBV28 and TRBJ2-3; TRBD2 aligns across 9 bases. V was clipped by 5 bases and J by 0 bases; unmatched bases: 9. CDR3 length: 17 residues. Germline V lookup: CDR1 MDHEN, CDR2 SYDVKM. CDR3 in amino acids: CASSLGAGGPSTDTQYF. CDR3 in DNA: TGTGCCAGCAGTCTGGGGGCGGGAGGGCCGAGCACAGATACGCAGTATTTT.

The V and J genes are TRBV7-2 and TRBJ1-3; 7 nucleotides match TRBD1. This CDR3 region has 18 residues. Germline loops: CDR1 SGHTA, CDR2 FQGNSA. V shed 4 bases, J shed 2 bases, and the junction held 14 bases outside the gene matches. The CDR3 DNA reads as TGTGCCAGCAGCTCCCCCTACGGGGGACAGATAACTGGAAACACCATATATTTT. Amino acid sequence: CASSSPYGGQITGNTIYF. Based on the CDR3 plus reference TRBV7-2 and TRBJ1-3, the full variable domain is GAGVSQSPSNKVTEKGKDVELRCDPISGHTALYWYRQSLGQGLEFLIYFQGNSAPDKSGLPSDRFSAERTGGSVSTLTIQRTQQEDSAVYLCASSSPYGGQITGNTIYFGEGSWLTVV.

The V gene is TRBV12-3 or TRBV12-4, the J gene TRBJ1-2, with D uncertain. This CDR3 is built from 13 residues. V was pared by 6 bases and J by 4 bases, with 12 bases between. The CDR3 coding sequence is TGTGCCAGCAGGGGAGCCCTCGGCTATGGCTACACCTTC. It codes for CASRGALGYGYTF.

The chain is built from TRBV28 and TRBJ2-5; no clear D gene. The length of the CDR3 is 15 residues. Deletions cut 3 bases from V and 1 base from J, with 12 bases between. Germline V CDR1 and CDR2: MDHEN, SYDVKM. The CDR3 bases are TGTGCCAGCAGTTTTTTGAAGAACAGCCAAGAGACCCAGTACTTC. This encodes CASSFLKNSQETQYF.

The genes are TRBV11-2 and TRBJ1-3; 9 nucleotides match TRBD1. After removal of 4 bases from V and 8 bases from J, the junction contained 9 bases not matched to a gene. CDR1 is SGHAT, CDR2 FQNNGV, per germline. CDR3 length: 15 residues. CDR3 nucleotides: TGTGCCAGCAGCTCTCGGACAGGGGTTCGGGACACCATATATTTT. It codes for CASSSRTGVRDTIYF. The variable domain in full, completed from reference TRBV11-2 and TRBJ1-3, reads EAGVAQSPRYKIIEKRQSVAFWCNPISGHATLYWYQQILGQGPKLLIQFQNNGVVDDSQLPKDRFSAERLKGVDSTLKIQPAKLEDSAVYLCASSSRTGVRDTIYFGEGSWLTVV.

The V and J genes are TRBV5-1 and TRBJ1-4, with D hard to call. The CDR3 loop spans 15 amino acids. V was clipped by 0 bases and J by 5 bases, with 11 bases between them. Germline assignment: CDR1 SGHRS and CDR2 YFSETQ. In DNA form, the CDR3 reads TGCGCCAGCAGCTTGGGCGGGCCAGGCAATGAAAAACTGTTTTTT. Its protein product is CASSLGGPGNEKLFF.

This chain uses TRBV27 with TRBJ2-1; a possible D gene is TRBD1 (5 bases). Looked up from germline, CDR1 is MNHEY and CDR2 is SMNVEV (reference sequence). Trimming cost V 5 bases and J 1 base, with 12 bases left between them. This CDR3 comprises 15 residues. This CDR3 reads CASSRRDSSYNEQFF. The CDR3 coding sequence is TGTGCCAGCAGTCGCCGTGACAGTTCCTACAATGAGCAGTTCTTC.

V gene TRBV2 combines with J gene TRBJ1-1; the D is unclear. Trimming removed 0 bases from V and 11 bases from J, with 16 bases in between. Germline V lookup: CDR1 SNHLY, CDR2 FYNNEI. The CDR3 runs to 14 residues. CDR3 DNA: TGTGCCAGCAGTGAAGCAAGCGGGGATTTGGCGGCTTTCTTT. It codes for CASSEASGDLAAFF.

This chain's CDR3 is CASSSRKSGGRGEQYF. CDR3 coding DNA: TGTGCCAGCAGTTCCCGTAAATCGGGCGGACGGGGCGAGCAGTACTTC. V gene TRBV27 combines with J gene TRBJ2-7; perhaps TRBD2 as D (5 bases). Trimming shortened V by 4 bases and J by 6 bases, and 22 bases separated the two germline ends. The CDR3 covers 16 residues. CDR1 is MNHEY and CDR2 is SMNVEV in the germline V gene (reference sequence).

The DNA for the CDR3 is TGTGCCAGCAGCGTACAGGTTAACTATGGCTACACCTTC. Amino acid sequence: CASSVQVNYGYTF. The chain is built from TRBV9 and TRBJ1-2; D gene uncertain. The V gene's germline CDR1 is SGDLS and CDR2 YYNGEE. The CDR3 sequence is 13 residues long. V lost 1 base to trimming and J lost 1 base, with 5 bases between them.

This clone was found a few times. This chain joins TRBV5-4 and TRBJ2-7; the match to TRBD1 covers 11 bases. V lost 4 bases, J lost 6 bases, and 15 bases stayed unmatched. The CDR3 is 17 residues long. Germline V gene data show CDR1 as SGHNT and CDR2 as YYREEE (reference sequence). CDR3 loop: CASSPGQGGNNFGEQYF. CDR3 DNA: TGTGCCAGCAGCCCGGGACAGGGGGGGAATAATTTTGGCGAGCAGTACTTC.

This chain uses TRBV5-1 with TRBJ1-6; 8 nucleotides match TRBD1. CDR1 is SGHRS and CDR2 is YFSETQ in the germline V gene. Trimming removed 3 bases from V and 10 bases from J; junction bases left unmatched: 9. This CDR3 spans 15 amino acids. CDR3 in DNA: TGCGCCAGCAGCTCCTTAACAGGGGGTGAATCACCCCTCCACTTT. Protein product: CASSSLTGGESPLHF.

This rearrangement joins TRBV7-3 to TRBJ2-2, with 10 bases fitting TRBD2. V was pared by 5 bases and J by 6 bases, with 9 bases of the junction left unmatched. The CDR3 is 16 amino acids. Germline V CDR1 and CDR2: SGHTA, FQGTGA. CDR3 loop: CASSPQSGGAAGELFF. Here the CDR3 DNA reads TGTGCCAGCAGCCCACAAAGCGGGGGGGCCGCCGGGGAGCTGTTTTTT.

The V gene is TRBV6-6, the J gene TRBJ1-2; 7 nucleotides align to TRBD1. Germline CDR1 is MNHNY and CDR2 is SVGAGI (reference sequence). CDR3 length: 13 residues. J was trimmed by 7 bases and V by 5 bases; bases with no gene match: 7. The CDR3 coding sequence is TGTGCCAGCAGTGAGACAGGGTTTATTGGCTACACCTTC. Its protein is CASSETGFIGYTF.

This rearrangement joins TRBV19 to TRBJ2-1; TRBD1 agrees at 9 bases. The CDR3 runs 14 residues. The junction had 5 bases not matched to a gene; V was cut back by 5 bases and J by 6 bases. The V gene's germline CDR1 is LNHDA and CDR2 SQIVND (reference sequence). CDR3 nucleotide sequence: TGTGCCAGTAGTGTCGGGACAGGGACCAATGAGCAGTTCTTC. Its protein is CASSVGTGTNEQFF.

The chain employs TRBV24-1 and TRBJ2-5, with 7 nucleotides matching TRBD2. This CDR3 is 15 amino acids long. Per the germline V gene, CDR1 is KGHDR and CDR2 is SFDVKD. The V and J ends lost 4 bases and 4 bases, in that order; junction bases with no gene match: 8. The CDR3 bases are TGTGCCACCAGTGAGGAAGCGGGATTCCCAGAGACCCAGTACTTC. This translates into CATSEEAGFPETQYF.

The chain carries TRBV5-6 and TRBJ1-2, with a tentative D call TRBD1 (5 bases). The germline V gene encodes CDR1 SGHDT and CDR2 YYEEEE. Deletions cut 5 bases from V and 1 base from J, with 9 bases between. CDR3 size: 13 residues. Here the CDR3 reads CASRLTVNYGYTF. CDR3 DNA sequence: TGTGCCAGCAGACTGACAGTTAACTATGGCTACACCTTC.

The genes are TRBV18 and TRBJ1-3; 7 positions match TRBD1. The germline gives CDR1 KGHSH, CDR2 LQKENI. J was trimmed by 0 bases and V by 5 bases; bases with no gene match: 4. The CDR3 spans 15 residues. CDR3 amino acids: CASSRDSSSGNTIYF. The CDR3 region has the DNA TGTGCCAGCTCAAGGGACAGTTCCTCTGGAAACACCATATATTTT.

The chain recombines TRBV15 with TRBJ1-5; D ambiguous. The CDR3 sequence is 14 residues long. The germline V gene has CDR1 LNHNV and CDR2 YYDKDF (reference sequence). Trimming removed 0 bases from V and 1 base from J, with 4 bases in between. The DNA for the CDR3 is TGTGCCACCAGCAGAGATCTGAGCAATCAGCCCCAGCATTTT. Amino acids: CATSRDLSNQPQHF.